This entry describes one T cell receptor beta chain. Its antigen is currently unknown. The V gene's germline CDR1 is LGHNA and CDR2 YSLEER. CDR3 length equals 15 residues. V lost 4 bases, J lost 0 bases, and 12 bases lay in between. TCRdb re-derived calls from the reads in MiXCR, one entry per CDR3 protein. The sample has 180,000 or so distinct CDR3 sequences; approximately 18% are singletons. This sample was taken from a study of T cell repertoires in cytomegalovirus infection. Overall study: CMV infection and matching HLA type were both indicated by public TCR beta signatures. Study-wide results and limits: Summed public TCR beta family frequency identified CMV carriers bearing the relevant HLA. What dominated the ex vivo response were HLA-C-restricted CMV-specific TCR beta clonotypes.

The receptor was derived from a human donor in good health (CMV status not recorded). Some clones in this sample may be carry-over from other donors' samples. The sample was CD8+ T cells from PBMCs. The rearrangement links TRBV4-3 to TRBJ1-2, with D tentatively TRBD1 (5 bases). As DNA, the CDR3 is TGCGCCAGCAGCCCCTCAAGGACAACTAACTATGGCTACACCTTC. Protein sequence: CASSPSRTTNYGYTF.